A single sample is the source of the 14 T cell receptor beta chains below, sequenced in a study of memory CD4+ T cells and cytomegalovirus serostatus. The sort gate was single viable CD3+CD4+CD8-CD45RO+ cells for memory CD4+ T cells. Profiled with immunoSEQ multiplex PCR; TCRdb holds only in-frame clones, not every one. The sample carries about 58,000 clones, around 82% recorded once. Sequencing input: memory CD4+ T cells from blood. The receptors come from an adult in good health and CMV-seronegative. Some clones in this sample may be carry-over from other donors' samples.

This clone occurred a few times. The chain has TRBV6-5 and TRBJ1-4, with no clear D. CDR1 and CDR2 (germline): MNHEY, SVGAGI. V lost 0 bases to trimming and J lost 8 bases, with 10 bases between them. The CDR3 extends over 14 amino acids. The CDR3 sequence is CASSYSREQEKLFF. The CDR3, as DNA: TGTGCCAGCAGTTACTCAAGGGAACAAGAAAAACTGTTTTTT.

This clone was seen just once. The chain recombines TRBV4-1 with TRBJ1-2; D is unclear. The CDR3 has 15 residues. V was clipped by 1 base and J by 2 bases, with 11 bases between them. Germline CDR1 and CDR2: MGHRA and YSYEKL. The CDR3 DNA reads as TGCGCCAGCAGCCAAGCGGGCAGTCTGAACTATGGCTACACCTTC. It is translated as CASSQAGSLNYGYTF.

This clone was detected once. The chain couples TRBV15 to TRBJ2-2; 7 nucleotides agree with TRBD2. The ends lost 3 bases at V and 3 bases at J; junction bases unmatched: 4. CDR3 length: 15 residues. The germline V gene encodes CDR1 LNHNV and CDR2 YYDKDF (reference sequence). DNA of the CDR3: TGTGCCACCAGCAGGGGGGGGTCCGACACCGGGGAGCTGTTTTTT. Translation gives CATSRGGSDTGELFF.

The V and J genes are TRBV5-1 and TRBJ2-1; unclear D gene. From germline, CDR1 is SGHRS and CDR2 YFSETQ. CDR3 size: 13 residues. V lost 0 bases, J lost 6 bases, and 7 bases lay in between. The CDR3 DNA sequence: TGCGCCAGCAGCTTGGGGGTACCCAATGAGCAGTTCTTC. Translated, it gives CASSLGVPNEQFF.

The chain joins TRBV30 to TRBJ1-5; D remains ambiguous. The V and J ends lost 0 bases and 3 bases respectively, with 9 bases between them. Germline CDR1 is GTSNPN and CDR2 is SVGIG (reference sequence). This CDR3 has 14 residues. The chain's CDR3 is CAWSVGGLNQPQHF. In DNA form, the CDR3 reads TGTGCCTGGAGTGTGGGTGGGCTCAATCAGCCCCAGCATTTT.

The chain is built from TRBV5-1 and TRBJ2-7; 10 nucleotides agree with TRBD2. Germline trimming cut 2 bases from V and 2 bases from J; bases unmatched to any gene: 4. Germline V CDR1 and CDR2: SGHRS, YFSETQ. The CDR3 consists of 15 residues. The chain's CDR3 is CASSLRTSGTYEQYF. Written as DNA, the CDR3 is TGCGCCAGCAGCTTAAGGACTAGCGGAACCTACGAGCAGTACTTC.

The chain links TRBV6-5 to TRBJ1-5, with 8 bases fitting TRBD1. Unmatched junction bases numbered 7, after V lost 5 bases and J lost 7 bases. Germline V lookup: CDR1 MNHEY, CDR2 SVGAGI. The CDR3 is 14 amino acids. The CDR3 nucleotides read TGTGCCAGCAGTCAGGGGGCTTGGGGACAGCCCCAGCATTTT. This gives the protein CASSQGAWGQPQHF.

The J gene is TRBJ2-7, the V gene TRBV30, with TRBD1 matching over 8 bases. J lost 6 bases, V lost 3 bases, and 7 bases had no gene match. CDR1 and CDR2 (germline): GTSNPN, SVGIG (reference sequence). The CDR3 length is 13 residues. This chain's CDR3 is CAWRDRGMGEQYF. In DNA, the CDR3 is TGTGCCTGGAGAGACAGGGGAATGGGCGAGCAGTACTTC.

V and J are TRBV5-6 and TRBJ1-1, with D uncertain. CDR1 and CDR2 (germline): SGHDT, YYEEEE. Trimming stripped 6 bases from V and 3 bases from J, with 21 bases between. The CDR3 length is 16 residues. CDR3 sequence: CASNPTRRHRYTEAFF. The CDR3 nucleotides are TGTGCCAGCAACCCAACACGCCGACACCGATACACTGAAGCTTTCTTT.

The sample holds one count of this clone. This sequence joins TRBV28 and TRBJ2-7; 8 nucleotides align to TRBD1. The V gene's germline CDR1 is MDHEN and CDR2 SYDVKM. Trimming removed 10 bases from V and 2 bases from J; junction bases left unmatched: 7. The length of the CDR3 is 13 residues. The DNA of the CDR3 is TGTGCCACCCAGGGGGCAGCTCCCTACGAGCAGTACTTC. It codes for CATQGAAPYEQYF.

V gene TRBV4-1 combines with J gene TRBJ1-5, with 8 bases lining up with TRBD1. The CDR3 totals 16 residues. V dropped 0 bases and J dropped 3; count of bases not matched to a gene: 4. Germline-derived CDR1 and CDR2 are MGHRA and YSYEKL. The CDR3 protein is CASSQDRQGHNQPQHF. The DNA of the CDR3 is TGCGCCAGCAGCCAAGATCGACAGGGGCACAATCAGCCCCAGCATTTT.

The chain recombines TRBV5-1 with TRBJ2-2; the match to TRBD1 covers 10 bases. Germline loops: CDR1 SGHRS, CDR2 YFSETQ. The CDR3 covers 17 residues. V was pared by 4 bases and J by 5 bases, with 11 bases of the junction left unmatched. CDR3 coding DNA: TGCGCCAGCAGCCCTCGCCCGGGACAGGGGTTAACCGGGGAGCTGTTTTTT. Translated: CASSPRPGQGLTGELFF.

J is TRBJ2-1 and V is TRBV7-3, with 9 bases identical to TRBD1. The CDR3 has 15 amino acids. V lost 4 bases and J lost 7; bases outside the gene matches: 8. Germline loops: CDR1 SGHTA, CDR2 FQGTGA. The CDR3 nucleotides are TGTGCCAGCAGCTCCGGGACAGGGAGTTCAAATGAGCAGTTCTTC. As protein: CASSSGTGSSNEQFF.

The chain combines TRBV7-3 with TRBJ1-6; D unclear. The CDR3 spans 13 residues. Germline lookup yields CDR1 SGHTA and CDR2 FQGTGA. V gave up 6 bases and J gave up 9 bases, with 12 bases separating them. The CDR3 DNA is TGTGCCAGCAGAGCTGGGGTGGGTTCACCCCTCCACTTT. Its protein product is CASRAGVGSPLHF.